Below, 28 T cell receptor beta chains from the same sample are listed, as sequenced in a study of cytomegalovirus exposure and HLA in healthy donors. The PCR made use of 60 Vbeta and 13 Jbeta primers. TCRdb's copy holds only in-frame clones and misses some; the assay was immunoSEQ multiplex PCR. The repertoire holds 180,000 or so clones, with about two thirds as singletons. The specimen was PBMCs. These receptors all come from a human donor in good health.

The chain is built from TRBV4-3 and TRBJ1-1; TRBD1 aligns across 7 bases. V shed 0 bases, J shed 0 bases, and the junction held 7 bases outside the gene matches. Germline V gives CDR1 LGHNA, CDR2 YSLEER. CDR3 length: 17 amino acids. CDR3 sequence: CASSQEVAGGMNTEAFF. CDR3 bases: TGCGCCAGCAGCCAAGAGGTGGCAGGGGGGATGAACACTGAAGCTTTCTTT.

The chain recombines TRBV2 with TRBJ1-5; 8 bases align to TRBD1. This CDR3 has 13 amino acids. Germline CDR1 is SNHLY and CDR2 is FYNNEI. J lost 7 bases, V lost 8 bases, and 7 bases had no gene match. CDR3 sequence (DNA): TGTGCCAGCTCCCAGGGGGCACAGCAGCCCCAGCATTTT. Translated, it gives CASSQGAQQPQHF.

The chain carries TRBV5-1 and TRBJ2-5; weak D call: TRBD2 (6 bases). Per the germline V gene, CDR1 is SGHRS and CDR2 is YFSETQ. This CDR3 region has 14 residues. Between the trimmed V and J ends, which lost 4 bases and 2 bases, there was a span of 12 bases. CDR3 in DNA: TGCGCCAGCAGCCCTGGGGGGACGCAAGAGACCCAGTACTTC. This codes for CASSPGGTQETQYF.

This clone was detected only a few times. V is TRBV6-5 and J is TRBJ2-2, with a weak D call TRBD1 (5 bases). Germline CDR1 MNHEY, CDR2 SVGAGI. Between the trimmed V and J ends, which lost 2 bases and 5 bases, there was a span of 12 bases. The CDR3 runs 15 residues. CDR3 sequence reads: CASSYGQGRTGELFF. The CDR3 nucleotides are TGTGCCAGCAGTTACGGGCAGGGTAGGACCGGGGAGCTGTTTTTT.

The chain couples TRBV6-6 to TRBJ1-5; D uncertain. V lost 2 bases to trimming and J lost 3 bases, with 5 bases between them. Germline V gene data show CDR1 as MNHNY and CDR2 as SVGAGI (reference sequence). CDR3 length: 13 residues. The DNA of the CDR3 is TGTGCCAGCAGTTACACATTCAATCAGCCCCAGCATTTT. Translation: CASSYTFNQPQHF.

The table lists this clone with a count of one. The genes are TRBV11-2 and TRBJ2-6; tentatively, D is TRBD1 (6 bases). V lost 1 base and J lost 2, with 6 bases in between. CDR3 length: 15 amino acids. CDR1 is SGHAT, CDR2 FQNNGV, per germline. CDR3 amino acids: CASSLAGAGANVLTF. DNA for the CDR3: TGTGCCAGCAGCTTAGCAGGGGCTGGGGCCAACGTCCTGACTTTC.

The J gene is TRBJ2-7, the V gene TRBV7-9; 8 nucleotides match TRBD1. The CDR3 contains 13 residues. Germline trimming cut 7 bases from V and 5 bases from J; bases unmatched to any gene: 7. Germline CDR1 reads SEHNR; CDR2 reads FQNEAQ (reference sequence). The DNA of the CDR3 is TGTGCCAGCACCGAGACAGGGGCCAACGAGCAGTACTTC. This encodes CASTETGANEQYF.

The chain carries TRBV6-6 and TRBJ1-1, with 9 nucleotides matching TRBD1. The germline V gene has CDR1 MNHNY and CDR2 SVGAGI (reference sequence). After removal of 5 bases from V and 3 bases from J, the junction contained 4 bases not matched to a gene. The CDR3 consists of 14 residues. CDR3 sequence (DNA): TGTGCCAGCAGTCTACAGGGGGCTGACACTGAAGCTTTCTTT. Encoded protein: CASSLQGADTEAFF.

This clone was picked up one time. This chain uses TRBV4-1 with TRBJ2-2; 9 nucleotides agree with TRBD1. Unmatched junction bases numbered 4, after V lost 3 bases and J lost 5 bases. The CDR3 extends over 15 amino acids. CDR1 and CDR2 (germline): MGHRA, YSYEKL. The chain's CDR3 is CASSHKGTGTGELFF. In DNA form, the CDR3 reads TGCGCCAGCAGCCATAAGGGGACAGGGACCGGGGAGCTGTTTTTT.

V and J are TRBV4-1 and TRBJ1-2; perhaps TRBD1 as D (6 bases). The germline CDR1 and CDR2 sequences are MGHRA and YSYEKL. The CDR3 runs 14 residues. Deletions cut 2 bases from V and 8 bases from J, with 15 bases between. The CDR3 sequence: CASSQLDQGYGYTF. The CDR3 DNA follows: TGCGCCAGCAGCCAACTTGATCAGGGGTACGGCTACACCTTC.

This chain connects TRBV15 to TRBJ2-3; a weak D match, TRBD2 (5 bases). Trimming stripped 9 bases from V and 5 bases from J, with 18 bases between. Germline loops: CDR1 LNHNV, CDR2 YYDKDF (reference sequence). This CDR3 comprises 14 residues. CDR3: CATSLRGLGDTQYF. In DNA form, the CDR3 reads TGTGCCACTTCTCTACGGGGTTTGGGAGATACGCAGTATTTT.

This chain joins TRBV1 and TRBJ1-1; the table gives TRBD1 as D, unverified against the DNA. TRBV1 is classified as a pseudogene. The CDR3 extends over 16 amino acids. In DNA, the CDR3 is TGCACCAGCAGCCAAAGGTCAGGGGGCAGGAACACTGAAGCTTTCTTT. It is translated as CTSSQRSGGRNTEAFF.

This clone was observed a few times. V gene TRBV5-5 combines with J gene TRBJ1-1, with TRBD1 identical over 10 bases. The CDR3 consists of 14 residues. CDR1 is SGHKS and CDR2 is YYEKEE in the germline V gene (reference sequence). With 4 bases clipped from V and 4 bases from J, the junction kept 4 bases outside the gene matches. Here the CDR3 DNA reads TGTGCCAGCAGCCCACGGACAGGGGGCACTGAAGCTTTCTTT. This gives the protein CASSPRTGGTEAFF.

The rearrangement uses TRBV7-3 and TRBJ2-3; 7 bases match TRBD1. Trimming at V came to 5 bases and at J to 0 bases, leaving 8 bases not matched to a gene. Germline V gene lookup returns CDR1 SGHTA and CDR2 FQGTGA. This CDR3 region has 16 residues. CDR3 coding DNA: TGTGCCAGCAGCCATGGACAGGCCCGAAGCACAGATACGCAGTATTTT. Its translation is CASSHGQARSTDTQYF.

This chain links TRBV12-5 with TRBJ1-1; 7 bases are shared with TRBD1. The CDR3 sequence is 14 residues long. The trim removed 6 bases at V and 2 bases at J, leaving 6 bases unmatched. Germline V lookup: CDR1 LGHNT, CDR2 FRNRAP. This CDR3 is CASGPGTANTEAFF. The CDR3 region has the DNA TGTGCTAGTGGCCCCGGGACAGCCAACACTGAAGCTTTCTTT.

This clone was seen a single time. The genes are TRBV7-8 and TRBJ1-5; no clear D. V was trimmed by 1 base and J by 0 bases, leaving 7 bases between them. The length of the CDR3 is 15 residues. The germline CDR1 and CDR2 sequences are SGHVS and FQNEAQ. CDR3 nucleotides: TGTGCCAGCAGCTTAGGAGGAGATAGCAATCAGCCCCAGCATTTT. It encodes CASSLGGDSNQPQHF. The entire variable domain, with the rest obtained from reference TRBV7-8 and TRBJ1-5, is as follows: GAGVSQSPRYKVAKRGQDVALRCDPISGHVSLFWYQQALGQGPEFLTYFQNEAQLDKSGLPSDRFFAERPEGSVSTLKIQRTQQEDSAVYLCASSLGGDSNQPQHFGDGTRLSIL.

The chain carries TRBV6-5 and TRBJ2-1; the D gene is possibly TRBD2 (5 bases). Germline CDR1 and CDR2: MNHEY and SVGAGI. Between the trimmed V and J ends, which lost 6 bases and 0 bases, there was a span of 12 bases. This CDR3 is built from 15 residues. The DNA of the CDR3 is TGTGCCAGCAGGGACTCTGACTACTCCTACAATGAGCAGTTCTTC. Its protein is CASRDSDYSYNEQFF.

The chain carries TRBV27 and TRBJ1-1; 7 nucleotides match TRBD1. CDR3 length: 13 residues. After removal of 4 bases from V and 4 bases from J, the junction contained 3 bases not matched to a gene. CDR1 is MNHEY and CDR2 is SMNVEV in the germline V gene (reference sequence). CDR3 nucleotide sequence: TGTGCCAGCAGTTGGACAGGAATCACTGAAGCTTTCTTT. Amino acid sequence: CASSWTGITEAFF.

This chain links TRBV21-1 with TRBJ2-7; whether TRBD1, the table's D call, matches the DNA was not checked. TRBV21-1 is deemed a pseudogene. This CDR3 spans 14 amino acids. CDR3 in amino acids: CASSITGTEPEQYF. Written as DNA, the CDR3 is TGTGCCAGCAGCATAACCGGGACAGAGCCCGAGCAGTACTTC.

The gene calls are TRBV10-3 and TRBJ1-1, with D possibly matching TRBD1 (6 bases). V dropped 8 bases and J dropped 5 bases, with 12 bases sitting between them. The CDR3 is 12 amino acids. Germline V gene sequence: CDR1 ENHRY, CDR2 SYGVKD. CDR3 amino acids: CAIAGVGTEAFF. Here the CDR3 DNA reads TGTGCCATCGCAGGGGTGGGAACTGAAGCTTTCTTT.

The chain recombines TRBV5-4 with TRBJ2-2; tentatively, D is TRBD2 (6 bases). Germline V gene sequence: CDR1 SGHNT, CDR2 YYREEE (reference sequence). The CDR3 covers 15 residues. Trimming took off 3 bases at V and 2 bases at J, with 11 bases between the two ends. The CDR3 loop reads CASSSPGTNTGELFF. The DNA for the CDR3 is TGTGCCAGCAGCTCGCCCGGGACTAACACCGGGGAGCTGTTTTTT.

The chain is built from TRBV30 and TRBJ2-1, with 7 bases lining up with TRBD2. V was pared by 0 bases and J by 4 bases, with 0 bases of the junction left unmatched. Germline CDR1 GTSNPN, CDR2 SVGIG (reference sequence). The CDR3 runs to 13 residues. The CDR3 here is CAWSVSGYNEQFF. The CDR3 nucleotides are TGTGCCTGGAGTGTTAGCGGGTACAATGAGCAGTTCTTC.

This clone was detected only a few times. The V call is TRBV15, the J call TRBJ2-7; maybe TRBD1 (5 bases). Germline V gene lookup returns CDR1 LNHNV and CDR2 YYDKDF (reference sequence). This CDR3 spans 16 amino acids. Between the trimmed V and J ends, which lost 0 bases and 2 bases, there was a span of 14 bases. CDR3 nucleotide sequence: TGTGCCACCAGCAGAGAATCGGGCAGGGCTGCCTACGAGCAGTACTTC. This encodes CATSRESGRAAYEQYF. The variable domain in full, with the rest retrieved from reference TRBV15 and TRBJ2-7, is DAMVIQNPRYQVTQFGKPVTLSCSQTLNHNVMYWYQQKSSQAPKLLFHYYDKDFNNEADTPDNFQSRRPNTSFCFLDIRSPGLGDTAMYLCATSRESGRAAYEQYFGPGTRLTVT.

This clone was seen a single time. This chain joins TRBV6-4 and TRBJ1-5; D gene unclear. Germline loops: CDR1 MRHNA, CDR2 SNTAGT. V lost 4 bases, J lost 4 bases, and 11 bases lay in between. There are 14 residues in the CDR3. CDR3 sequence (DNA): TGTGCCAGCAGTGTATGGCCAGAAAATCAGCCCCAGCATTTT. Protein: CASSVWPENQPQHF.

The rearrangement joins TRBV10-3 to TRBJ2-1; 8 nucleotides align to TRBD2. The CDR3 consists of 14 residues. Unmatched junction bases numbered 5, after V lost 6 bases and J lost 4 bases. Germline values: CDR1 ENHRY, CDR2 SYGVKD. The CDR3 sequence is CAIRAGGLYNEQFF. CDR3 coding DNA: TGTGCCATCAGGGCGGGGGGCCTTTACAATGAGCAGTTCTTC.

The chain employs TRBV27 and TRBJ2-3; tentatively, D is TRBD2 (6 bases). The V gene's germline CDR1 is MNHEY and CDR2 SMNVEV (reference sequence). V was shortened by 1 base and J by 4 bases, with 15 bases between the two germline ends. This CDR3 comprises 16 residues. Here the CDR3 reads CASSLLRVRGADTQYF. DNA for the CDR3: TGTGCCAGCAGTTTATTACGCGTGCGGGGAGCAGATACGCAGTATTTT.

The rearrangement joins TRBV7-3 to TRBJ1-1; D not resolved. The CDR3 spans 15 residues. V was cut by 5 bases and J by 1 base, with 14 bases left in between. Germline V gene sequence: CDR1 SGHTA, CDR2 FQGTGA. This chain's CDR3 is CASSTNRPENTEAFF. CDR3 sequence (DNA): TGTGCCAGCAGCACGAACAGACCCGAGAACACTGAAGCTTTCTTT.

V and J are TRBV2 and TRBJ1-5; 8 bases match TRBD1. With V trimmed by 6 bases and J by 3 bases, 13 bases remained unmatched. The CDR3 runs to 17 residues. Germline V gives CDR1 SNHLY, CDR2 FYNNEI. For the CDR3, the DNA is TGTGCCAGCAGCAGGGACAGGCGCAAGACTTCCAATCAGCCCCAGCATTTT. It yields the protein CASSRDRRKTSNQPQHF. Full variable domain (remainder filled in from reference TRBV2 and TRBJ1-5): EPEVTQTPSHQVTQMGQEVILRCVPISNHLYFYWYRQILGQKVEFLVSFYNNEISEKSEIFDDQFSVERPDGSNFTLKIRSTKLEDSAMYFCASSRDRRKTSNQPQHFGDGTRLSIL.